Shown below are 27 T cell receptor beta chains from a single sample sequenced in a study of cytomegalovirus exposure and HLA in healthy donors. Data came from immunoSEQ multiplex PCR; TCRdb stores just in-frame clones and leaves some out. The sample includes some 60,000 clones, more than 90% of them seen just once. The specimen sequenced was PBMCs. The receptors were sampled from a man in his late teens or twenties in good health and CMV-seronegative.

The genes are TRBV6-1 and TRBJ1-2; 9 bases align to TRBD1. There are 16 residues in the CDR3. V lost 1 base to trimming and J lost 4 bases; unmatched junction nucleotides: 7. Germline V lookup: CDR1 MNHNS, CDR2 SASEGT. CDR3 sequence (DNA): TGTGCCAGCAGTGAAGGCCACAGGGGGCCAGGCTATGGCTACACCTTC. As protein: CASSEGHRGPGYGYTF.

The chain employs TRBV19 and TRBJ1-5; D perhaps matches TRBD1 (5 bases). In germline, CDR1 is LNHDA, CDR2 SQIVND (reference sequence). CDR3 length equals 15 residues. Deletions cut 7 bases from V and 0 bases from J, with 13 bases between. The CDR3 DNA sequence: TGTGCCAGTACCGAGACAGCCCTTAGCAATCAGCCCCAGCATTTT. Its protein product is CASTETALSNQPQHF. The full variable domain, with the rest looked up from reference TRBV19 and TRBJ1-5, is DGGITQSPKYLFRKEGQNVTLSCEQNLNHDAMYWYRQDPGQGLRLIYYSQIVNDFQKGDIAEGYSVSREKKESFPLTVTSAQKNPTAFYLCASTETALSNQPQHFGDGTRLSIL.

The rearrangement joins TRBV11-2 to TRBJ2-3, with 7 positions matching TRBD2. The length of the CDR3 is 15 residues. Unmatched junction bases numbered 4, after V lost 1 base and J lost 3 bases. Germline V gene lookup returns CDR1 SGHAT and CDR2 FQNNGV. The CDR3 protein is CASSLVGGVTDTQYF. In nucleotides, the CDR3 is TGTGCCAGCAGCTTAGTGGGGGGGGTTACAGATACGCAGTATTTT.

The chain has TRBV5-4 and TRBJ2-1, with 10 bases identical to TRBD1. J gave up 7 bases and V 5 bases, and 12 bases lay outside the gene matches. The germline gives CDR1 SGHNT, CDR2 YYREEE (reference sequence). The CDR3 is 16 residues long. CDR3 coding DNA: TGTGCCAGCAGTAATTCCGGGACAGGGGTCCTAAATGAGCAGTTCTTC. Amino acids: CASSNSGTGVLNEQFF.

The chain employs TRBV20-1 and TRBJ2-7; no clear D gene. V lost 2 bases to trimming and J lost 7 bases, with 9 bases between them. Germline-derived CDR1 and CDR2 are DFQATT and SNEGSKA (reference sequence). This CDR3 has 11 amino acids. The CDR3 sequence: CSARKTEEQYF. CDR3 sequence (DNA): TGCAGTGCTAGAAAAACAGAAGAGCAGTACTTC.

The V and J genes are TRBV4-2 and TRBJ1-2; D is unresolved. CDR1 and CDR2 from the germline V gene are LGHNA and YNFKEQ. The CDR3 covers 15 residues. V dropped 4 bases and J dropped 5 bases, with 17 bases sitting between them. The CDR3 region is CASSLLGWQLYGYTF. CDR3 nucleotides: TGTGCCAGCAGCCTCCTTGGGTGGCAACTATATGGCTACACCTTC.

This chain connects TRBV19 to TRBJ1-4, with TRBD1 identical over 10 bases. The V gene end was trimmed by 7 bases and the J gene end by 5 bases; junction bases not matched to a gene: 7. This CDR3 spans 15 amino acids. Germline CDR1 and CDR2: LNHDA and SQIVND (reference sequence). Written as DNA, the CDR3 is TGTGCCAGTACCCAGCCGGGACAGGGGAATGAAAAACTGTTTTTT. It specifies CASTQPGQGNEKLFF.

As DNA, the CDR3 is TGTGCCAGCAGTCCCCCGAACCCCGGGACAAACGGCTACACCTTC. Protein product: CASSPPNPGTNGYTF. V and J are TRBV25-1 and TRBJ1-2; possibly TRBD1 for D (6 bases). Germline CDR1 reads MGHDK; CDR2 reads SYGVNS. The CDR3 is 15 amino acids. The germline V and J ends were trimmed by 5 bases and 8 bases, with 21 bases remaining between them.

This chain uses TRBV28 with TRBJ2-5; D might be TRBD1 (5 bases). Germline CDR1 MDHEN, CDR2 SYDVKM. V shed 7 bases and J shed 3 bases, with 18 bases lying between them. CDR3 size: 15 residues. The CDR3 DNA sequence: TGTGCCAGCATGGGTCTCCGAACACAGGAAGAGACCCAGTACTTC. Residues: CASMGLRTQEETQYF. Complete variable domain (other parts from reference TRBV28 and TRBJ2-5): DVKVTQSSRYLVKRTGEKVFLECVQDMDHENMFWYRQDPGLGLRLIYFSYDVKMKEKGDIPEGYSVSREKKERFSLILESASTNQTSMYLCASMGLRTQEETQYFGPGTRLLVL.

This clone was counted a single time. The CDR3 reads CASSFGGQGNQPQHF. DNA of the CDR3: TGTGCCAGCAGCTTCGGAGGACAGGGGAATCAGCCCCAGCATTTT. The chain is built from TRBV7-9 and TRBJ1-5; the match to TRBD1 covers 9 bases. V was clipped by 3 bases and J by 4 bases; unmatched bases: 4. The CDR3 contains 15 residues. The germline CDR1 and CDR2 sequences are SEHNR and FQNEAQ (reference sequence).

The genes are TRBV15 and TRBJ2-3; 10 bases map to TRBD1. Germline CDR1 and CDR2: LNHNV and YYDKDF (reference sequence). The CDR3 loop spans 15 amino acids. Germline trimming cut 5 bases from V and 5 bases from J; bases unmatched to any gene: 7. The CDR3 protein is CATSALGTGVDTQYF. For the CDR3, the DNA is TGTGCCACCAGCGCCCTAGGGACAGGGGTAGATACGCAGTATTTT.

A note on this clone: This specimen includes other DNA sequences encoding the same CDR3. The chain recombines TRBV6-5 with TRBJ1-5; the D gene is possibly TRBD1 (5 bases). The germline V gene encodes CDR1 MNHEY and CDR2 SVGAGI. This CDR3 is built from 13 residues. The V and J ends lost 5 bases and 1 base respectively, with 6 bases between them. CDR3 coding DNA: TGTGCCAGCAGTCAGGGAAGCAATCAGCCCCAGCATTTT. Residues: CASSQGSNQPQHF.

The rearrangement joins TRBV5-1 to TRBJ2-3, with 15 bases aligning to TRBD2. In germline, CDR1 is SGHRS, CDR2 YFSETQ. The CDR3 contains 18 residues. V lost 3 bases to trimming and J lost 3 bases; unmatched junction nucleotides: 8. CDR3 bases: TGCGCCAGCAGCTGGGCTGGACTAGCGGGAGGGCCGACAGATACGCAGTATTTT. Translation gives CASSWAGLAGGPTDTQYF.

This rearrangement joins TRBV4-2 to TRBJ2-2; the match to TRBD2 covers 8 bases. V lost 1 base, J lost 3 bases, and 4 bases stayed unmatched. CDR1 and CDR2 (germline): LGHNA, YNFKEQ. There are 16 residues in the CDR3. CDR3 protein: CASSQVPAGDTGELFF. The CDR3 region has the DNA TGTGCCAGCAGCCAAGTCCCAGCGGGAGACACCGGGGAGCTGTTTTTT.

The J gene is TRBJ2-3, the V gene TRBV14; no definite D call. The CDR3 sequence is 16 residues long. V shed 4 bases and J shed 0 bases, with 14 bases lying between them. Per germline, CDR1 SGHDN and CDR2 FVKESK. This CDR3 reads CASSPLGRSSTDTQYF. The DNA for the CDR3 is TGTGCCAGCAGCCCCCTCGGCCGGAGCAGCACAGATACGCAGTATTTT.

The chain links TRBV2 to TRBJ2-7, with D uncertain. CDR3 length: 13 residues. V lost 8 bases to trimming and J lost 3 bases, with 14 bases between them. Germline values: CDR1 SNHLY, CDR2 FYNNEI. CDR3 nucleotide sequence: TGTGCCAGCGTCGGAGCCCCCTACTACGAGCAGTACTTC. Translating gives CASVGAPYYEQYF.

The chain joins TRBV11-2 to TRBJ2-3; 8 nucleotides agree with TRBD1. Germline CDR1 and CDR2: SGHAT and FQNNGV. The CDR3 is 19 amino acids. With V trimmed by 1 base and J by 2 bases, 14 bases remained unmatched. The CDR3 protein is CASSLGRSQGASFTDTQYF. In nucleotides, the CDR3 is TGTGCCAGCAGCTTAGGTCGGTCGCAGGGGGCTTCCTTCACAGATACGCAGTATTTT. The whole variable domain, filled in from reference TRBV11-2 and TRBJ2-3, reads EAGVAQSPRYKIIEKRQSVAFWCNPISGHATLYWYQQILGQGPKLLIQFQNNGVVDDSQLPKDRFSAERLKGVDSTLKIQPAKLEDSAVYLCASSLGRSQGASFTDTQYFGPGTRLTVL.

The chain recombines TRBV9 with TRBJ1-1; D gene uncertain. The CDR3 is 13 amino acids. The germline V and J ends were trimmed by 3 bases and 5 bases, with 11 bases remaining between them. Germline-derived CDR1 and CDR2 are SGDLS and YYNGEE. The CDR3 loop reads CASSAVGVTEAFF. Written as DNA, the CDR3 is TGTGCCAGCAGCGCCGTCGGGGTGACTGAAGCTTTCTTT.

This chain links TRBV19 with TRBJ1-1, with TRBD1 as a possible D gene (6 bases). This CDR3 comprises 17 residues. From germline, CDR1 is LNHDA and CDR2 SQIVND (reference sequence). Trimming cost V 6 bases and J 6 bases, with 26 bases left between them. The CDR3 DNA sequence: TGTGCCAGTAGGGAAGGCAGGGGCAATAGTTTCTCGGCTGAAGCTTTCTTT. Its translation: CASREGRGNSFSAEAFF.

The chain employs TRBV10-3 and TRBJ2-7; perhaps TRBD2 as D (6 bases). Germline lookup yields CDR1 ENHRY and CDR2 SYGVKD. This CDR3 region has 15 residues. The V and J ends lost 0 bases and 2 bases respectively, with 11 bases between them. The CDR3 DNA is TGTGCCATCAGTGAGTCGTATCGGGGGACCTACGAGCAGTACTTC. It specifies CAISESYRGTYEQYF.

The chain has TRBV7-9 and TRBJ2-1; D is possibly TRBD2 (5 bases). CDR3 size: 14 residues. V gave up 6 bases and J gave up 6 bases, with 15 bases separating them. CDR1 and CDR2 from the germline V gene are SEHNR and FQNEAQ (reference sequence). The CDR3: CASSSSLGRNEQFF. CDR3 in DNA: TGTGCCAGCAGTTCTAGCTTAGGGCGCAATGAGCAGTTCTTC.

This clone was seen once. The chain carries TRBV4-2 and TRBJ2-5; D uncertain. V gave up 0 bases and J gave up 1 base, with 6 bases separating them. The germline V gene has CDR1 LGHNA and CDR2 YNFKEQ. The CDR3 is 14 residues long. For the CDR3, the DNA is TGTGCCAGCAGCCAAGAGCGGAGCCAAGAGACCCAGTACTTC. Protein sequence: CASSQERSQETQYF.

The chain employs TRBV19 and TRBJ1-5, with D perhaps TRBD1 (5 bases). Trimming removed 8 bases at V and 6 bases at J, with 14 bases between. The CDR3 is made up of 13 amino acids. Germline V CDR1 and CDR2: LNHDA, SQIVND (reference sequence). In nucleotides, the CDR3 is TGTGCCAGTGTCAGGGAAATCGGTCAGCCCCAGCATTTT. It specifies CASVREIGQPQHF.

V usage is TRBV11-2 and J usage is TRBJ2-1; 13 bases fit TRBD2. CDR3 length equals 18 residues. V lost 1 base to trimming and J lost 8 bases; unmatched junction nucleotides: 11. CDR1 and CDR2 from the germline V gene are SGHAT and FQNNGV. The CDR3 DNA is TGTGCCAGCAGCTTAGGACTAGCGGGAGGTTCCGTGGGGGATGAGCAGTTCTTC. It specifies CASSLGLAGGSVGDEQFF.

This chain links TRBV9 with TRBJ2-7; 15 positions agree with TRBD2. The CDR3 consists of 15 residues. Germline V gene lookup returns CDR1 SGDLS and CDR2 YYNGEE. Trimming took 2 bases from V and 6 from J; bases not matched to a gene: 3. The CDR3 coding sequence is TGTGCCAGCAGCGTGGGGGGACTAGCGGGAGGCGAGCAGTACTTC. This encodes CASSVGGLAGGEQYF.

A note on this clone: Other DNA sequences from this sample encode an identical CDR3 as well. The chain employs TRBV30 and TRBJ2-7; D may be TRBD2 (5 bases). The length of the CDR3 is 11 residues. V was pared by 2 bases and J by 4 bases, with 6 bases between. Germline V gene data show CDR1 as GTSNPN and CDR2 as SVGIG (reference sequence). The CDR3 DNA is TGTGCCTGGAGTCCGGGATACGAGCAGTACTTC. Translated: CAWSPGYEQYF.

This chain links TRBV9 with TRBJ2-1; the D gene is possibly TRBD2 (5 bases). V lost 0 bases, J lost 0 bases, and 13 bases lay in between. Germline assignment: CDR1 SGDLS and CDR2 YYNGEE. The CDR3 has 17 residues. CDR3 protein: CASSVGMVGSSYNEQFF. The CDR3 nucleotides read TGTGCCAGCAGCGTAGGTATGGTGGGGAGCTCCTACAATGAGCAGTTCTTC.